This T cell receptor beta chain is drawn from a study of shared clonotypes between healthy human individuals. In germline, CDR1 is SEHNR, CDR2 FQNEAQ (reference sequence). The CDR3 contains 16 residues. V shed 3 bases and J 2 bases; nucleotides not matched to a gene: 8. About this clone: Its target is not known.

Broader study findings: Donors were few, which limited the genetic and exposure-history diversity represented. The sampled material consisted only of blood, and tissue repertoires are likely to differ.

A CD45RA+ naive subset and a CD45RA-negative memory subset were split from CD4+ cells. Assay: immunoSEQ multiplex PCR; the TCRdb copy retains only in-frame clones and omits some. The sample contains 900,000 to 1,200,000 clones, approximately 80% of which appear only once. Sequencing was carried out using memory CD4+ T cells from PBMCs. Subset given: CD45RA-negative fraction. V is TRBV7-9 and J is TRBJ1-2; 8 bases line up with TRBD1. The sequence came from a man younger than 35 in good health. Some clones in this sample may be carry-over from other donors' samples. CDR3 DNA: TGTGCCAGCAGCTTGGGCCACAGGGGGTACAACTATGGCTACACCTTC. As protein: CASSLGHRGYNYGYTF.